This T cell receptor (beta chain) was recovered during a study of OX40 agonist ivuxolimab in advanced cancers. Libraries were prepared by immunoSEQ multiplex PCR; TCRdb keeps only in-frame clonotypes and omits some of them. The sample contains 50,000 to 65,000 clones, 86% of which appear only once. Germline CDR1 SNHLY, CDR2 FYNNEI. This CDR3 is built from 17 residues. J was trimmed by 7 bases and V by 5 bases; bases with no gene match: 15. The study sampled blood at baseline, cycle 4 day 1, and cycle 7 day 1. Sequences were derived from CD4+ or CD8+ T cells sorted from blood, sampled in a trial of the OX40 agonist ivuxolimab. The V and J genes are TRBV2 and TRBJ2-1; 9 nucleotides match TRBD2. The receptor was isolated from an adult with an advanced solid tumor such as melanoma, head and neck, liver or kidney cancer. This CDR3 is CASSPNLAGLGLNEQFF. The CDR3 DNA sequence: TGTGCCAGCAGTCCTAACCTAGCGGGACTTGGATTGAATGAGCAGTTCTTC.